This T cell receptor (beta chain) stems from a study of CD8+ T cells in alopecia areata. Broader study findings: Sequence data from scalp samples additionally include resident alphabeta T cells of normal skin.

The junction had 4 bases not matched to a gene; V was cut back by 1 base and J by 7 bases. The CDR3 has 15 residues. CDR1 MGHDK and CDR2 SYGVNS come from the germline V gene. Points on this clone: Its antigen is as yet unknown.

It was cDNA, reverse transcribed from extracted RNA, that served as the sequencing template. Clones were sequenced by immunoSEQ multiplex PCR, and TCRdb holds only the in-frame ones, with some missing. The sample lists some 170,000 clones; more than 60% were seen once. This TCR was recovered from a human donor with alopecia areata. This chain connects TRBV25-1 to TRBJ1-6; TRBD1 agrees at 7 bases. This sample comprised CD4+ T cells sorted from blood, obtained at week 0. DNA of the CDR3: TGTGCCAGCAGTGAATGGGGACAGATCAATTCACCCCTCCACTTT. Translating gives CASSEWGQINSPLHF.